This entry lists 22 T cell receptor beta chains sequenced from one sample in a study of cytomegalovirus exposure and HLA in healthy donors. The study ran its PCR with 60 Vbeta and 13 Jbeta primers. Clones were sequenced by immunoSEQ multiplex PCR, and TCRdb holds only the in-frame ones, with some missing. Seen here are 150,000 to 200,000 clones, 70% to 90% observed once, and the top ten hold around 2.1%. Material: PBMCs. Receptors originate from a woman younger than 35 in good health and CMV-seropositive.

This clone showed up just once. The CDR3 nucleotides are TGTGCCAGCAGTTTTGCCAGGGTGGGTTCACCCCTCCACTTT. Translation gives CASSFARVGSPLHF. V gene TRBV28 combines with J gene TRBJ1-6, with D tentatively TRBD1 (5 bases). Trimming pared 3 bases from V and 9 bases from J, leaving 12 bases between. The CDR3 consists of 14 residues. Germline lookup yields CDR1 MDHEN and CDR2 SYDVKM.

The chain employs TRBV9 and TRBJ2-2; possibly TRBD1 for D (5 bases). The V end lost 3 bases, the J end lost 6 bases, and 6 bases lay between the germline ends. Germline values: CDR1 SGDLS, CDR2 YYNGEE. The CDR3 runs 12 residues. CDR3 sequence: CASSEGAGELFF. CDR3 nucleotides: TGTGCCAGCAGCGAAGGGGCCGGGGAGCTGTTTTTT.

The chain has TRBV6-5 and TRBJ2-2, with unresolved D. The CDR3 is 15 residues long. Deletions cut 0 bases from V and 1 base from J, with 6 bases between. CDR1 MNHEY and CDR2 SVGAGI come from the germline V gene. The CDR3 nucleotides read TGTGCCAGCAGTTACTCATTCGGGAACACCGGGGAGCTGTTTTTT. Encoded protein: CASSYSFGNTGELFF.

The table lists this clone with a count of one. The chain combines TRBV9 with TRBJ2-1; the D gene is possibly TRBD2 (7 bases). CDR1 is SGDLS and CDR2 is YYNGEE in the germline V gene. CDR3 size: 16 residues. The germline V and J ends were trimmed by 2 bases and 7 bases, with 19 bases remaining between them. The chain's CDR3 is CASSVADWGGLNEQFF. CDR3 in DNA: TGTGCCAGCAGCGTTGCCGATTGGGGGGGCCTAAATGAGCAGTTCTTC. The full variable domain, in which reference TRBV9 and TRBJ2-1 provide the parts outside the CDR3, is DSGVTQTPKHLITATGQRVTLRCSPRSGDLSVYWYQQSLDQGLQFLIQYYNGEERAKGNILERFSAQQFPDLHSELNLSSLELGDSALYFCASSVADWGGLNEQFFGPGTRLTVL.

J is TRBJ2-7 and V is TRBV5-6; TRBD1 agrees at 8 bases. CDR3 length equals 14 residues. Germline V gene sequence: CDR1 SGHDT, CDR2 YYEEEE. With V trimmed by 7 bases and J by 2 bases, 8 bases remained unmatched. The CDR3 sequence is CASSRTGTPYEQYV. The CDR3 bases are TGTGCCAGCTCAAGGACAGGGACCCCCTACGAGCAGTACGTC.

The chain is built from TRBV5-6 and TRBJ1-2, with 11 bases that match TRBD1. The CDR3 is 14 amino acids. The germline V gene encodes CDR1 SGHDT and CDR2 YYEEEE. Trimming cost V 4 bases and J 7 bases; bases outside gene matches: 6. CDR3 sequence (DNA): TGTGCCAGCAGCCTCTGGACAGGGGGCTTTGGCTACACCTTC. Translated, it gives CASSLWTGGFGYTF.

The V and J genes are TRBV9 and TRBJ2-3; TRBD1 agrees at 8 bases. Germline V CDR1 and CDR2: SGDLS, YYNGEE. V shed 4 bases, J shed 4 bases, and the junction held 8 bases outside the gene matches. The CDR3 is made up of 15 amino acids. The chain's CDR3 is CASSPWTGSPDTQYF. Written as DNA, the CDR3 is TGTGCCAGCAGCCCATGGACAGGGTCGCCAGATACGCAGTATTTT.

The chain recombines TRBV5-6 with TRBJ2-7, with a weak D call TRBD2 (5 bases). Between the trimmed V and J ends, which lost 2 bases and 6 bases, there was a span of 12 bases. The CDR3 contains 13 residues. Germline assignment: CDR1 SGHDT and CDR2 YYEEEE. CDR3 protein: CASSLLGSREQYF. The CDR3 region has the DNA TGTGCCAGCAGCTTATTGGGGAGCCGCGAGCAGTACTTC. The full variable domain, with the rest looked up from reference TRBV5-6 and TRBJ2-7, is DAGVTQSPTHLIKTRGQQVTLRCSPKSGHDTVSWYQQALGQGPQFIFQYYEEEERQRGNFPDRFSGHQFPNYSSELNVNALLLGDSALYLCASSLLGSREQYFGPGTRLTVT.

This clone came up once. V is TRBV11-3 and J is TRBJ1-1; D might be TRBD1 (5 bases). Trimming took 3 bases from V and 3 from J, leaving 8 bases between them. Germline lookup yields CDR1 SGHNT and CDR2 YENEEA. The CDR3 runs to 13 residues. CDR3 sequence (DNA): TGTGCCAGCAGCTTTTCGGGGGACACTGAAGCTTTCTTT. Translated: CASSFSGDTEAFF.

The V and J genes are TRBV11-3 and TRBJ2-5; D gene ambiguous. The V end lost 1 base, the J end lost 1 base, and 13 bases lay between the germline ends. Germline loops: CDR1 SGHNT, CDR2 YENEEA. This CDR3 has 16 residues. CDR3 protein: CASSLVGPPPQETQYF. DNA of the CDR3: TGTGCCAGCAGCTTAGTCGGTCCTCCGCCCCAAGAGACCCAGTACTTC.

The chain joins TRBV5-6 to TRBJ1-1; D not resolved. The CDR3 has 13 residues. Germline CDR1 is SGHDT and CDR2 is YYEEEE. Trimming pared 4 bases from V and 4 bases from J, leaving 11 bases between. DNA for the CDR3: TGTGCCAGCAGCGCACTCTCGGGCACTGAAGCTTTCTTT. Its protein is CASSALSGTEAFF.

CDR3 region: CASSLAPAGGRVAQYF. CDR3 coding DNA: TGTGCCAGCAGCTTAGCGCCAGCGGGGGGCCGGGTCGCGCAGTATTTT. The chain links TRBV7-2 to TRBJ2-3, with TRBD2 matching over 9 bases. The CDR3 is 16 residues long. Looked up from germline, CDR1 is SGHTA and CDR2 is FQGNSA. J lost 10 bases, V lost 0 bases, and 11 bases had no gene match.

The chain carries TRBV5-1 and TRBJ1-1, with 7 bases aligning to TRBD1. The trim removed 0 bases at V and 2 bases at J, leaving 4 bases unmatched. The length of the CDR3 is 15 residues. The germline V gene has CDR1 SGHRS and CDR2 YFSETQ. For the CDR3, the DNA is TGCGCCAGCAGCTTGGGCGACAGGGCTAACACTGAAGCTTTCTTT. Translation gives CASSLGDRANTEAFF.

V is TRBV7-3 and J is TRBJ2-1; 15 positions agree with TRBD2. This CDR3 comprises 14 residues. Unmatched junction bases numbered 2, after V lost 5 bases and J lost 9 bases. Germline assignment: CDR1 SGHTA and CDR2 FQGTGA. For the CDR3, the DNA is TGTGCCAGCAGCCCGGGACTAGCGGGGGGTGAGCAGTTCTTC. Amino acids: CASSPGLAGGEQFF.

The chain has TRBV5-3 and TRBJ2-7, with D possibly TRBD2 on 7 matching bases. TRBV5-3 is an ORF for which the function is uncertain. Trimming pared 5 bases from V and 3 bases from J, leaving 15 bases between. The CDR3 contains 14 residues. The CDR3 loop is CARRGGRHCYEQYF. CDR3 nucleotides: TGTGCCAGAAGGGGGGGGCGACATTGCTACGAGCAGTACTTC.

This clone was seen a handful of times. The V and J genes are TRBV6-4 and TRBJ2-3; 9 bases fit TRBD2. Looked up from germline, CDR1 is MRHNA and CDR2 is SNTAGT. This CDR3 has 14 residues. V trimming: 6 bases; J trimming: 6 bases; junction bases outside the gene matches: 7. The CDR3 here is CASSRGGAMDTQYF. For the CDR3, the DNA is TGTGCCAGCAGCCGCGGGGGGGCCATGGATACGCAGTATTTT.

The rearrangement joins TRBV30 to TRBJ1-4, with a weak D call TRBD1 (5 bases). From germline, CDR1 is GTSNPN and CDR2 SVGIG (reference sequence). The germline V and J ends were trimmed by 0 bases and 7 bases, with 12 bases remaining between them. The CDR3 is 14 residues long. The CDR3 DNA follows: TGTGCCTGGAGTGTACCGGGGGGTGGTGAAAAACTGTTTTTT. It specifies CAWSVPGGGEKLFF.

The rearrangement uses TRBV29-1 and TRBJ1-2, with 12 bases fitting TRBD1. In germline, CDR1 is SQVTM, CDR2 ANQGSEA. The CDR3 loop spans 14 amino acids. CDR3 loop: CSAKGQGAGYGYTF. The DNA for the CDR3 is TGCAGTGCCAAGGGACAGGGGGCGGGCTATGGCTACACCTTC.

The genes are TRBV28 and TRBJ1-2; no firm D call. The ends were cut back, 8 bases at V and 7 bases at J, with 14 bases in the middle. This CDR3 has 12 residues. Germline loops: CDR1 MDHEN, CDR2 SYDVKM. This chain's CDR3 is CASSLTYGGYTF. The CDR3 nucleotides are TGTGCCAGCTCATTAACCTATGGTGGCTACACCTTC.

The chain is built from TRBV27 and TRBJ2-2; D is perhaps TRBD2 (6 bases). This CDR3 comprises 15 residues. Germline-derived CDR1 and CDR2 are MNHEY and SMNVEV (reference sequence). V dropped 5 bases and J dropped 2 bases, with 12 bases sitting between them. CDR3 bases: TGTGCCAGCAGTAGGAGGGGCTTAAACACCGGGGAGCTGTTTTTT. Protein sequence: CASSRRGLNTGELFF.

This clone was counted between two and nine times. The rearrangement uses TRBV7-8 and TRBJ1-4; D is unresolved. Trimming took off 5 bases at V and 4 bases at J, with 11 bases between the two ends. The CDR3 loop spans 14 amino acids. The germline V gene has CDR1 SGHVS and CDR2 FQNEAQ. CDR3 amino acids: CASSLRGFNEKLFF. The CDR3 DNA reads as TGTGCCAGCAGCCTCAGAGGTTTTAATGAAAAACTGTTTTTT. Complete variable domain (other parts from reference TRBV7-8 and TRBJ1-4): GAGVSQSPRYKVAKRGQDVALRCDPISGHVSLFWYQQALGQGPEFLTYFQNEAQLDKSGLPSDRFFAERPEGSVSTLKIQRTQQEDSAVYLCASSLRGFNEKLFFGSGTQLSVL.

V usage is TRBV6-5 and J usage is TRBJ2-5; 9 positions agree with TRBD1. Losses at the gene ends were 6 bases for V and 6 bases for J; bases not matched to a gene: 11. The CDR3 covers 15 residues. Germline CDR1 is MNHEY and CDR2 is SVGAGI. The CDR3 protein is CASSPPTGQGKTQYF. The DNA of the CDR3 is TGTGCCAGCAGCCCACCAACTGGACAGGGGAAGACCCAGTACTTC.